A single sample gave rise to the 15 T cell receptor beta chains below, sequenced in a study of blood T cells in healthy people across ages. The authors ran a second PCR of roughly 7 to 11 cycles using a sample-barcoded 5' primer and a J-beta primer mix. TCRdb re-derived calls from the 5' RACE reads in MiXCR, one entry per CDR3 protein. Here the sample spans hundreds of thousands of distinct CDR3 sequences, about 21% being singletons. Material: blood. These receptors were collected from an older man in good health.

This clonotype occurred a few times. The genes are TRBV28 and TRBJ2-7; 7 bases are shared with TRBD2. Per germline, CDR1 MDHEN and CDR2 SYDVKM. The junction had 6 bases not matched to a gene; V was cut back by 2 bases and J by 5 bases. The length of the CDR3 is 14 residues. Here the CDR3 reads CASSLLAEFHEQYF. CDR3 DNA sequence: TGTGCCAGCAGTTTACTAGCGGAGTTCCACGAGCAGTACTTC.

The table lists this clonotype with a few counts. This chain links TRBV5-6 with TRBJ2-5; 7 bases line up with TRBD1. Trimming cost V 4 bases and J 1 base; bases outside gene matches: 10. Germline V gene lookup returns CDR1 SGHDT and CDR2 YYEEEE. The CDR3 has 16 residues. The CDR3 DNA reads as TGTGCCAGCAGCGGCCGGACAGGACCCGTCCAAGAGACCCAGTACTTC. Protein: CASSGRTGPVQETQYF.

The rearrangement joins TRBV7-8 to TRBJ2-6; D gene uncertain. The V gene lost 3 bases and the J gene lost 0 bases, with 9 bases spanning the gap. The CDR3 covers 16 residues. From germline, CDR1 is SGHVS and CDR2 FQNEAQ. The CDR3 DNA follows: TGTGCCAGCAGCTTGGTACAAAACTCTGGGGCCAACGTCCTGACTTTC. Amino acid sequence: CASSLVQNSGANVLTF.

This clonotype has only a few counts. The chain joins TRBV15 to TRBJ1-2, with D maybe TRBD1 (5 bases). V was shortened by 0 bases and J by 5 bases, with 13 bases between the two germline ends. Germline CDR1 LNHNV, CDR2 YYDKDF (reference sequence). The CDR3 contains 15 residues. CDR3 protein: CATSRDYETAYGYTF. The CDR3 DNA is TGTGCCACCAGCAGAGATTACGAGACAGCATATGGCTACACCTTC.

There are a few counts of this clonotype. The chain uses TRBV27 and TRBJ1-1, with D possibly matching TRBD1 (5 bases). Trimming removed 1 base from V and 6 bases from J, with 12 bases in between. CDR1 and CDR2 from the germline V gene are MNHEY and SMNVEV (reference sequence). This CDR3 spans 14 amino acids. CDR3 protein: CASSLFGTRAEAFF. The CDR3 DNA sequence: TGTGCCAGCAGTTTATTTGGGACTCGGGCTGAAGCTTTCTTT.

This clonotype came up a few times. A read error may account for a junction end that differs from germline. The gene calls are TRBV7-2 and TRBJ2-7, with a weak D call TRBD1 (6 bases). The germline gives CDR1 SGHTA, CDR2 FQGNSA. The CDR3 is made up of 15 amino acids. DNA for the CDR3: TGTGTCAGCAGGGACACCAACCTCCCTACCTACGAGCAGTACTTC. It codes for CVSRDTNLPTYEQYF. Full variable domain (missing parts from reference TRBV7-2 and TRBJ2-7): GAGVSQSPSNKVTEKGKDVELRCDPISGHTALYWYRQSLGQGLEFLIYFQGNSAPDKSGLPSDRFSAERTGGSVSTLTIQRTQQEDSAVYLCVSRDTNLPTYEQYFGPGTRLTVT.

This clonotype has more than one count but fewer than ten. The CDR3 nucleotides are TGTGCCAGCAGCTCCTTCCGTAAGACCACCGGGGAGCTGTTTTTT. Translation gives CASSSFRKTTGELFF. J is TRBJ2-2 and V is TRBV6-5; D unclear. CDR1 MNHEY and CDR2 SVGAGI come from the germline V gene. Trimming removed 6 bases at V and 4 bases at J, with 15 bases between. The CDR3 loop spans 15 amino acids.

The chain employs TRBV18 and TRBJ1-4; D unresolved. Between the trimmed V and J ends, which lost 1 base and 3 bases, there was a span of 15 bases. The CDR3 covers 17 residues. Germline CDR1 and CDR2: KGHSH and LQKENI. The chain's CDR3 is CASSPLIGREANEKLFF. DNA for the CDR3: TGTGCCAGCTCACCACTAATCGGCCGGGAGGCTAATGAAAAACTGTTTTTT.

This clonotype was seen repeatedly, ten times or more. CDR3 region: CASSLGASGSWNEQFF. DNA of the CDR3: TGTGCCAGCAGCTTAGGGGCTAGCGGGAGTTGGAATGAGCAGTTCTTC. The chain carries TRBV7-2 and TRBJ2-1, with 10 bases identical to TRBD2. The germline CDR1 and CDR2 sequences are SGHTA and FQGNSA. The V gene end was trimmed by 1 base and the J gene end by 7 bases; junction bases not matched to a gene: 7. The CDR3 consists of 16 residues.

The J gene is TRBJ2-3, the V gene TRBV15; the D gene is possibly TRBD2 (6 bases). Germline values: CDR1 LNHNV, CDR2 YYDKDF (reference sequence). The length of the CDR3 is 16 residues. V shed 0 bases and J shed 0 bases, with 10 bases lying between them. This CDR3 is CATSREGGASTDTQYF. In nucleotides, the CDR3 is TGTGCCACCAGCAGAGAAGGCGGGGCTAGCACAGATACGCAGTATTTT.

This clonotype occurred a few times. This chain links TRBV5-1 with TRBJ1-4; D not resolved. V was clipped by 0 bases and J by 4 bases, with 13 bases between them. CDR1 and CDR2 from the germline V gene are SGHRS and YFSETQ. This CDR3 contains 16 residues. The CDR3 loop is CASSLVAPWSNEKLFF. Here the CDR3 DNA reads TGCGCCAGCAGCTTGGTTGCCCCATGGAGTAATGAAAAACTGTTTTTT.

This clonotype was counted between two and nine times. The chain couples TRBV28 to TRBJ2-3; D remains ambiguous. With 5 bases removed from V and 7 bases from J, the gap between germline ends came to 16 bases. CDR3 length: 14 residues. The germline V gene encodes CDR1 MDHEN and CDR2 SYDVKM. CDR3 bases: TGTGCCAGCAGTCCCCAGATCCCACCCAATACGCAGTATTTT. Translated, it gives CASSPQIPPNTQYF.

J is TRBJ2-4 and V is TRBV4-1, with D uncertain. Trimming removed 1 base at V and 5 bases at J, with 6 bases between. Germline-derived CDR1 and CDR2 are MGHRA and YSYEKL. This CDR3 has 13 amino acids. The CDR3 nucleotides are TGCGCCAGCAGCCAAGTTAATGAAAACATTCAGTACTTC. Encoded protein: CASSQVNENIQYF.

CDR3 sequence reads: CAWSLFTGELFF. The DNA of the CDR3 is TGTGCCTGGAGCCTCTTTACCGGGGAGCTGTTTTTT. The chain has TRBV30 and TRBJ2-2; D not resolved. CDR1 is GTSNPN and CDR2 is SVGIG in the germline V gene (reference sequence). Trimming cost V 3 bases and J 5 bases, with 7 bases left between them. This CDR3 contains 12 residues.

Only a few counts were recorded for this clonotype. This chain uses TRBV28 with TRBJ1-4; a weak D match, TRBD1 (6 bases). Deletions cut 5 bases from V and 4 bases from J, with 14 bases between. The germline gives CDR1 MDHEN, CDR2 SYDVKM. This CDR3 is 15 amino acids long. The chain's CDR3 is CASSPTEGGNEKLFF. CDR3 sequence (DNA): TGTGCCAGCAGTCCCACGGAAGGGGGTAATGAAAAACTGTTTTTT.